This T cell receptor (beta chain) originates from a study of CD8 T cells in Susac syndrome. Random hexamers were used to reverse transcribe an amount of about 0.45 to 1 ug RNA. TCRdb processed the immunoSEQ multiplex PCR reads anew with MiXCR; each CDR3 protein has one entry. The data hold 200,000 or so distinct CDR3 sequences, with approximately 94% observed a single time. General study results and limits: The authors acknowledged that the study's TCR sequencing and HLA analysis involved relatively few individuals.

Of note for this clonotype: Its antigen is unidentified.

Germline CDR1 is SGHNT and CDR2 is YYREEE (reference sequence). This CDR3 is built from 15 residues. The trim removed 5 bases at V and 5 bases at J, leaving 7 bases unmatched. The CD8+ and CD4+ T cells were negatively isolated, with the TEMRA cells enriched by FACS. Source material: CD4+ T cells from PBMCs. The receptor's source is a human donor with Susac syndrome. V is TRBV5-4 and J is TRBJ2-5; TRBD1 agrees at 12 bases. The CDR3 spells CASREGTGGWETQYF. The CDR3 bases are TGTGCCAGCAGGGAAGGGACAGGGGGCTGGGAGACCCAGTACTTC.